This T cell receptor beta chain was identified in a study of Ad26.COV2.S vaccination and SARS-CoV-2 variants. Study overall: Ad26.COV2.S was injected intramuscularly once or twice, 56 days apart.

V dropped 0 bases and J dropped 5; count of bases not matched to a gene: 7. This CDR3 has 15 residues. Germline CDR1 is SGDLS and CDR2 is YYNGEE. The sample's treatment: 19 received Ad26.COV2.S at low or high dose, single or two shots; roughly 5 received placebo; per-sample allocation not given. The samples were gathered on day 63 after the first injection of vaccine or placebo. The data were produced by immunoSEQ multiplex PCR, yet TCRdb's version contains in-frame clones alone and is incomplete. In the table there are a few hundred thousand clones, more than 75% of which are singletons. The chain uses TRBV9 and TRBJ2-7; 8 bases map to TRBD2. The clonotype comes from a person aged 18 to 59 who received the Ad26.COV2.S COVID-19 vaccine or a placebo. The sequences come from peripheral blood, collected in a trial of Ad26.COV2.S vaccine versus placebo. This CDR3 is CASSVAGGPMNEQYF. The CDR3 DNA reads as TGTGCCAGCAGCGTAGCGGGGGGGCCCATGAACGAGCAGTACTTC.